Sequencing of this T cell receptor beta chain was carried out in a study of tumor and adjacent non-tumor tissue in lung cancer. Germline V gene data show CDR1 as MGHRA and CDR2 as YSYEKL. CDR3 size: 18 residues. Study-wide results and limits: Compared with tumor, normal lung showed significantly lower TCR diversity. Normal lung showed higher cumulative top 100 clone frequency than tumor.

This clonotype has a single count. Its target is unknown. This may be a read error, as it is one base from a much larger clone. This sample's RNA came from whole unsorted tissue. A modified ARM-PCR protocol with three rounds of nested PCR amplified TCRbeta. TCRdb called the multiplex PCR reads again in MiXCR, with one record for every CDR3 protein. The table includes 90,000 to 110,000 distinct CDR3 sequences, around 75% detected once. This receptor was taken from a woman between 55 and 75 years old with non-small cell lung cancer. This chain uses TRBV4-1 with TRBJ2-3, with 14 bases identical to TRBD2. The material sequenced was lung tumor tissue. The CDR3 here is CASIQESTSGGAADTQYF. In DNA, the CDR3 is TGCGCCAGCATCCAAGAATCGACTAGCGGGGGGGCCGCAGATACGCAGTATTTT.